This TCR beta chain appears in the sequencing data of a study of blood T cell repertoires in COVID-19. On the study more broadly: There were acute and convalescent COVID-19 samples, and they came from the United States, Italy and Spain. Nucleic acid was either cDNA or gDNA, and it came from T cells, B-cell-depleted T cells, or PBMCs.

Researchers sorted participants into cohorts using their self-reported clinical history. Per the original data handling: The authors estimated nucleated cell counts from reference gene primer amplification. TCRdb's copy holds only in-frame clones and misses some; the assay was immunoSEQ multiplex PCR. V, J and clone size reflect that table, while D and trimming were determined from the DNA. The sample has about 160,000 clones, around 83% seen once. CDR1 is MDHEN and CDR2 is SYDVKM in the germline V gene. The CDR3 is 18 amino acids. Trimming pared 5 bases from V and 1 base from J, leaving 20 bases between.

Sequenced: PBMCs or T cells enriched from blood (not recorded which). This receptor was taken from a woman between 50 and 59 years old in a cohort exposed to, infected with or recovered from COVID-19 (not recorded which). J is TRBJ1-4 and V is TRBV28; D is possibly TRBD1 (6 bases). CDR3 amino acids: CASSETGGPEGTNEKLFF. CDR3 in DNA: TGTGCCAGCAGTGAGACAGGAGGCCCAGAAGGAACTAATGAAAAACTGTTTTTT.